This T cell receptor beta chain is drawn from a study of technical replicates of blood from a few donors. Sequenced by immunoSEQ multiplex PCR; TCRdb stores in-frame clones only, minus some. The table has about 83,000 clones, 96% seen once; the top ten hold around 0.33%. V lost 8 bases to trimming and J lost 0 bases, with 13 bases between them. This CDR3 spans 15 amino acids. Germline assignment: CDR1 MNHEY and CDR2 SVGAGI. The chain couples TRBV6-5 to TRBJ1-4, with no clear D. What was sequenced was T cells isolated from PBMCs. The origin of this receptor is a human donor in good health. The CDR3 reads CASASAATTNEKLFF. The CDR3 DNA reads TGTGCCAGCGCCTCGGCGGCTACAACTAATGAAAAACTGTTTTTT.